This passage covers 21 T cell receptor beta chains from one sample sequenced in a study of human T cells and chemical hapten exposure. The time point was: patch test 1, 2 weeks after DPC sensitization. Indicated treatment: therapeutic diphenylcyclopropenone sensitization with weekly scalp DPC. TCRdb reprocessed the RACE reads with MiXCR, giving one entry per CDR3 protein. This sample has a few hundred thousand distinct CDR3 sequences; around 5% occur once, and the top ten carry about 2.1%. This specimen was whole blood, taken in connection with sensitization to the hapten diphenylcyclopropenone (DPC). Receptors originate from a woman in her fifties or sixties with alopecia areata. Some clones in this sample may be carry-over from other donors' samples.

In this sample, this clonotype turned up many times. The CDR3 spells CASSVWAGTNTEAFF. In DNA form, the CDR3 reads TGTGCCAGCAGCGTATGGGCAGGTACAAACACTGAAGCTTTCTTT. This sequence joins TRBV9 and TRBJ1-1; D is unclear. Trimming pared 1 base from V and 2 bases from J, leaving 12 bases between. CDR3 length: 15 amino acids. CDR1 is SGDLS, CDR2 YYNGEE, per germline.

This clonotype has just a few counts. The chain links TRBV20-1 to TRBJ2-3; 9 bases are shared with TRBD2. The V gene's germline CDR1 is DFQATT and CDR2 SNEGSKA (reference sequence). The trim removed 1 base at V and 6 bases at J, leaving 5 bases unmatched. The CDR3 has 14 amino acids. The CDR3 sequence is CSARGGSGSDTQYF. CDR3 nucleotides: TGCAGTGCTAGAGGGGGTAGCGGGAGTGATACGCAGTATTTT.

In its sample, this clonotype was seen many times. J is TRBJ2-3 and V is TRBV29-1, with a weak D call TRBD1 (6 bases). V lost 5 bases to trimming and J lost 8 bases, with 11 bases between them. The CDR3 is made up of 11 amino acids. From germline, CDR1 is SQVTM and CDR2 ANQGSEA. For the CDR3, the DNA is TGCAGCGTTATACAGGGTGCTACGCAGTATTTT. It encodes CSVIQGATQYF.

This clonotype was found many times. The V and J genes are TRBV29-1 and TRBJ2-7; TRBD2 is a possible D gene (6 bases). The CDR3 consists of 15 residues. The V gene's germline CDR1 is SQVTM and CDR2 ANQGSEA. Trimming removed 1 base at V and 0 bases at J, with 13 bases between. The CDR3 nucleotides are TGCAGCGTTGAAGGAGGCCGGGGGAGCTCCTACGAGCAGTACTTC. Residues: CSVEGGRGSSYEQYF.

This clonotype was counted many times. The chain links TRBV3-1 to TRBJ1-1, with a tentative D call TRBD1 (5 bases). Germline CDR1 is LGHDT and CDR2 is YNNKEL (reference sequence). Trimming pared 3 bases from V and 6 bases from J, leaving 14 bases between. CDR3 size: 14 residues. The CDR3 is CASSHGTPQSEAFF. CDR3 DNA: TGTGCCAGCAGCCACGGGACCCCTCAATCTGAAGCTTTCTTT.

This rearrangement joins TRBV2 to TRBJ1-1; TRBD1 matches 8 bases. J was trimmed by 1 base and V by 7 bases; bases with no gene match: 5. This CDR3 region has 14 residues. In germline, CDR1 is SNHLY, CDR2 FYNNEI. CDR3 DNA: TGTGCCAGCATCGGGACAGGCGGGAACACTGAAGCTTTCTTT. Its translation is CASIGTGGNTEAFF.

This clonotype was recorded many times. The chain carries TRBV20-1 and TRBJ2-7; 7 nucleotides agree with TRBD1. The CDR3 has 13 amino acids. CDR1 and CDR2 (germline): DFQATT, SNEGSKA (reference sequence). J gave up 4 bases and V 0 bases, and 3 bases lay outside the gene matches. The chain's CDR3 is CSAREQGRYEQYF. The CDR3 region has the DNA TGCAGTGCTAGAGAACAGGGGCGATACGAGCAGTACTTC.

In this sample, this clonotype turned up many times. V usage is TRBV28 and J usage is TRBJ1-6; 9 bases map to TRBD1. The CDR3 loop spans 15 amino acids. J gave up 10 bases and V 5 bases, and 9 bases lay outside the gene matches. CDR1 is MDHEN, CDR2 SYDVKM, per germline. Here the CDR3 reads CASSVQGQGRSPLHF. CDR3 coding DNA: TGTGCCAGCAGTGTACAGGGACAGGGTCGATCACCCCTCCACTTT.

This chain links TRBV7-2 with TRBJ2-3; 7 bases align to TRBD2. This CDR3 comprises 16 residues. Per the germline V gene, CDR1 is SGHTA and CDR2 is FQGNSA. V shed 3 bases and J 0 bases; nucleotides not matched to a gene: 6. The CDR3 DNA sequence: TGTGCCAGCAGCTTGGGCGGGAGTATCAGCACAGATACGCAGTATTTT. As protein: CASSLGGSISTDTQYF. Full variable domain (missing parts from reference TRBV7-2 and TRBJ2-3): GAGVSQSPSNKVTEKGKDVELRCDPISGHTALYWYRQSLGQGLEFLIYFQGNSAPDKSGLPSDRFSAERTGGSVSTLTIQRTQQEDSAVYLCASSLGGSISTDTQYFGPGTRLTVL.

This clonotype was counted many times. The chain is built from TRBV7-9 and TRBJ1-1; TRBD1 aligns across 9 bases. The CDR3 has 14 amino acids. The germline V gene encodes CDR1 SEHNR and CDR2 FQNEAQ (reference sequence). V dropped 1 base and J dropped 5; count of bases not matched to a gene: 2. CDR3: CASSLGDRETEAFF. CDR3 DNA: TGTGCCAGCAGCTTAGGGGACAGGGAGACTGAAGCTTTCTTT.

There are many counts of this clonotype. The rearrangement uses TRBV5-1 and TRBJ1-6; weak D call: TRBD1 (5 bases). This CDR3 is built from 16 residues. Germline loops: CDR1 SGHRS, CDR2 YFSETQ. V gave up 1 base and J gave up 4 bases, with 12 bases separating them. CDR3 amino acids: CASSLYMGDYNSPLHF. Here the CDR3 DNA reads TGCGCCAGCAGCTTGTATATGGGGGATTATAATTCACCCCTCCACTTT.

This clonotype was recorded many times. The chain links TRBV27 to TRBJ1-1; unclear D gene. V lost 4 bases and J lost 4, with 13 bases in between. Germline V gives CDR1 MNHEY, CDR2 SMNVEV (reference sequence). The CDR3 runs to 14 residues. The chain's CDR3 is CASSWGGGFTEAFF. CDR3 in DNA: TGTGCCAGCAGTTGGGGAGGCGGGTTCACTGAAGCTTTCTTT.

This clonotype was picked up many times. The genes are TRBV27 and TRBJ2-4; D is possibly TRBD1 (5 bases). Germline lookup yields CDR1 MNHEY and CDR2 SMNVEV (reference sequence). The CDR3 loop spans 13 amino acids. Trimming took off 5 bases at V and 6 bases at J, with 11 bases between the two ends. The CDR3 nucleotides read TGTGCCAGCAGTCCCTACCAGGGAAACATTCAGTACTTC. Translating gives CASSPYQGNIQYF.

This clonotype was counted only a few times. This rearrangement joins TRBV7-8 to TRBJ2-3; D might be TRBD1 or TRBD2, each matching 5 bases. Germline CDR1 and CDR2: SGHVS and FQNEAQ. The CDR3 consists of 17 residues. Trimming pared 1 base from V and 0 bases from J, leaving 14 bases between. CDR3 sequence (DNA): TGTGCCAGCAGCTTAGTCGGGACCCTAATGAGCACAGATACGCAGTATTTT. Residues: CASSLVGTLMSTDTQYF. Full variable domain (rest looked up from reference TRBV7-8 and TRBJ2-3): GAGVSQSPRYKVAKRGQDVALRCDPISGHVSLFWYQQALGQGPEFLTYFQNEAQLDKSGLPSDRFFAERPEGSVSTLKIQRTQQEDSAVYLCASSLVGTLMSTDTQYFGPGTRLTVL.

This clonotype was seen ten or more times. The V call is TRBV2, the J call TRBJ2-3; no reliable D call. This CDR3 spans 15 amino acids. The ends were cut back, 4 bases at V and 2 bases at J, with 13 bases in the middle. Germline V gene lookup returns CDR1 SNHLY and CDR2 FYNNEI. CDR3 coding DNA: TGTGCCAGCAGTGTAGGTCAGCCACCCACAGATACGCAGTATTTT. This sequence encodes CASSVGQPPTDTQYF.

This clonotype was seen only a few times. This chain links TRBV12-3 or TRBV12-4 with TRBJ1-1; a weak D match, TRBD1 (6 bases). CDR3 size: 17 residues. With 3 bases removed from V and 1 base from J, the gap between germline ends came to 18 bases. The CDR3 sequence: CASSLISGAGANTEAFF. CDR3 in DNA: TGTGCCAGCAGTTTGATTTCCGGGGCAGGGGCGAACACTGAAGCTTTCTTT.

This clonotype was seen more than once but under ten times. V is TRBV27 and J is TRBJ1-2; D gene unclear. Germline CDR1 MNHEY, CDR2 SMNVEV (reference sequence). The V end was cut by 6 bases, the J end by 0 bases, with 8 bases between. This CDR3 has 13 residues. This chain's CDR3 is CASRPLANYGYTF. As DNA, the CDR3 is TGTGCCAGCAGACCCTTAGCTAACTATGGCTACACCTTC.

At least ten counts were recorded for this clonotype. This chain joins TRBV7-2 and TRBJ1-6, with D possibly matching TRBD1 (6 bases). The CDR3 sequence is 15 residues long. V gave up 1 base and J gave up 7 bases, with 11 bases separating them. CDR1 and CDR2 from the germline V gene are SGHTA and FQGNSA. Written as DNA, the CDR3 is TGTGCCAGCAGCTTAGTCGGGGACACGAATTCACCCCTCCACTTT. Amino acids: CASSLVGDTNSPLHF.

This clonotype showed up many times. The chain combines TRBV6-6 with TRBJ2-7, with 7 bases that match TRBD1. From germline, CDR1 is MNHNY and CDR2 SVGAGI (reference sequence). The CDR3 sequence is 12 residues long. With 6 bases clipped from V and 5 bases from J, the junction kept 4 bases outside the gene matches. This CDR3 is CASSRQGNEQYF. CDR3 coding DNA: TGTGCCAGCAGCCGACAGGGAAACGAGCAGTACTTC.

This clonotype was counted many times. The J gene is TRBJ2-6, the V gene TRBV4-1; D is undetermined. The CDR3 loop spans 13 amino acids. The V and J ends lost 3 bases and 2 bases respectively, with 2 bases between them. Germline V gene lookup returns CDR1 MGHRA and CDR2 YSYEKL. In DNA, the CDR3 is TGCGCCAGCAGCCATGCTGGGGCCAACGTCCTGACTTTC. Translating it yields CASSHAGANVLTF.

In regard to this clonotype: It may be a read error: a sequence one base away is much more abundant. The chain recombines TRBV12-3 or TRBV12-4 with TRBJ2-1; D is uncertain. The CDR3 contains 15 residues. V was shortened by 8 bases and J by 4 bases, with 18 bases between the two germline ends. Here the CDR3 DNA reads TGTGCCAGCGGCTCGCCGCACACGCCTTACAATGAGCAGTTCTTC. Encoded protein: CASGSPHTPYNEQFF.